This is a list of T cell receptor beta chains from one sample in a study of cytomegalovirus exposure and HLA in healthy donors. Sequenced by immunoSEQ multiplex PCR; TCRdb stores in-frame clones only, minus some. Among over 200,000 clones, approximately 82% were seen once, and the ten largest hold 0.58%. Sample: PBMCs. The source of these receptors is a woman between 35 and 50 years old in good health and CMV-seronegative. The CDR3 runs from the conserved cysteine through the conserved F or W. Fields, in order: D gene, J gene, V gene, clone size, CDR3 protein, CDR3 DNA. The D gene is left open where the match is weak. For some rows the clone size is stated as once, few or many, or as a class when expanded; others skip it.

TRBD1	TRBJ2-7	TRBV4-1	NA	CASSIGTGPYEQYF	TGCGCCAGCAGTATCGGGACAGGGCCCTACGAGCAGTACTTC
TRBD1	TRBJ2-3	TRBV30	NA	CAWSPGTGMADTQYF	TGTGCCTGGAGTCCCGGGACAGGGATGGCGGATACGCAGTATTTT
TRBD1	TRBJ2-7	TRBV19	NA	CASSVKNRGRFYEQYF	TGTGCCAGTAGTGTTAAAAACAGGGGGCGTTTCTACGAGCAGTACTTC
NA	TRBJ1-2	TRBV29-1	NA	CSVERGLEGGYTF	TGCAGCGTTGAGCGTGGTCTTGAGGGAGGCTACACCTTC
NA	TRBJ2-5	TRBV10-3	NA	CAISDRVGETQYF	TGTGCCATCAGTGACCGGGTCGGGGAGACCCAGTACTTC
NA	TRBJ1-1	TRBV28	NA	CASSGGGIGLAEAFF	TGTGCCAGCAGCGGGGGGGGGATTGGGTTGGCTGAAGCTTTCTTT
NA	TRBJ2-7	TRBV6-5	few	CASSGGGQSEQYF	TGTGCCAGCAGTGGGGGGGGGCAAAGCGAGCAGTACTTC
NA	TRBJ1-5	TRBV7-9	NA	CASSLTGFNQPQHF	TGTGCCAGCAGCTTAACAGGGTTCAATCAGCCCCAGCATTTT
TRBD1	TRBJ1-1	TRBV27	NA	CASGQGGGTEAFF	TGTGCCAGCGGGCAGGGGGGTGGGACTGAAGCTTTCTTT
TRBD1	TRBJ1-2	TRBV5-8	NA	CASSSRSPGTGGYGYTF	TGTGCCAGCAGCTCCAGAAGCCCCGGGACAGGGGGCTATGGCTACACCTTC
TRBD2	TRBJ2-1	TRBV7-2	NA	CASLLAGGFYNEQFF	TGTGCCAGCCTACTAGCGGGGGGGTTCTACAATGAGCAGTTCTTC
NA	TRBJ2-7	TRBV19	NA	CASGYRAASEQYF	TGTGCCAGTGGGTACAGGGCGGCATCCGAGCAGTACTTC
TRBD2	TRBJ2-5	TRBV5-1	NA	CASSTRGGQETQYF	TGCGCCAGCAGCACGCGGGGGGGCCAAGAGACCCAGTACTTC
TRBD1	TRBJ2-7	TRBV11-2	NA	CASSRDSSSYEQYF	TGTGCCAGCAGCCGGGACAGCTCCTCCTACGAGCAGTACTTC
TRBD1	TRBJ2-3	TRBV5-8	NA	CASSRGQGTDTQYF	TGTGCCAGCAGTCGGGGACAGGGCACAGATACGCAGTATTTT
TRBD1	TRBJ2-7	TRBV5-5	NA	CASSLGRDSDYEQYF	TGTGCCAGCAGCTTGGGCCGGGACAGTGACTACGAGCAGTACTTC
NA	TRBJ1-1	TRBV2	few	CASSVTGGDTEAFF	TGTGCCAGCAGCGTGACTGGAGGGGATACTGAAGCTTTCTTT
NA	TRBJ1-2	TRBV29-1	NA	CSVGGESAGYTF	TGCAGCGTTGGGGGGGAGTCCGCTGGCTACACCTTC